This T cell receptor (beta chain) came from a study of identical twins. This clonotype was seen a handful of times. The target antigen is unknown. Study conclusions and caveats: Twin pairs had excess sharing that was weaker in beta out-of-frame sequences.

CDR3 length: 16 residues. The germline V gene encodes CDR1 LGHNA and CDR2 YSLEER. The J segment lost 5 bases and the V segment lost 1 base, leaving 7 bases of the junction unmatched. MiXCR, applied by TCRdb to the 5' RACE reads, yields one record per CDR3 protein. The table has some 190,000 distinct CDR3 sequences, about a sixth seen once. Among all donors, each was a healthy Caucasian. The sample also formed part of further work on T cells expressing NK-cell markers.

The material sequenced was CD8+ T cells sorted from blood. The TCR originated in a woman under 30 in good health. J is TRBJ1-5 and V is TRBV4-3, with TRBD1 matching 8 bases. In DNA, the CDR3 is TGCGCCAGCAGCCAAGGGCGTGACAGGGGTGATCAGCCCCAGCATTTT. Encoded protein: CASSQGRDRGDQPQHF.